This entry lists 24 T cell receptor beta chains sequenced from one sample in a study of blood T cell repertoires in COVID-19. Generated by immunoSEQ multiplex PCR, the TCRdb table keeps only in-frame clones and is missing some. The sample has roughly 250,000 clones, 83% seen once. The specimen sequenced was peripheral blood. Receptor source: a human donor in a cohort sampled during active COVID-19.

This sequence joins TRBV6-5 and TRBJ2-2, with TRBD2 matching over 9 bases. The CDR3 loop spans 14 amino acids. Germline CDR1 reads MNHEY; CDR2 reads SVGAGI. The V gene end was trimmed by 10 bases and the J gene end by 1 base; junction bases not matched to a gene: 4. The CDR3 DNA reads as TGTGCCACTCGAGCGGGAGGGAACACCGGGGAGCTGTTTTTT. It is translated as CATRAGGNTGELFF.

CDR3 residues: CASSPRGTMNTEAFF. The CDR3 nucleotides are TGTGCCAGCAGCCCTCGCGGGACCATGAACACTGAAGCTTTCTTT. The chain has TRBV14 and TRBJ1-1; TRBD1 might be the D (5 bases). The CDR3 has 15 residues. CDR1 SGHDN and CDR2 FVKESK come from the germline V gene. V lost 4 bases, J lost 0 bases, and 12 bases lay in between.

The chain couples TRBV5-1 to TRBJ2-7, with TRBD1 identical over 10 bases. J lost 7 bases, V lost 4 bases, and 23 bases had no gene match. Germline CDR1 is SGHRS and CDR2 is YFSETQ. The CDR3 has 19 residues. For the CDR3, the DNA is TGCGCCAGCAGCGCGATACCGGGACAGGGGCCAACTACTACGGGGGAGCAGTACTTC. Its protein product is CASSAIPGQGPTTTGEQYF.

The CDR3 nucleotides read TGTGCCAGCTCACCTCCCGGTTTCCAAGAGACCCAGTACTTC. Protein: CASSPPGFQETQYF. J is TRBJ2-5 and V is TRBV18; D is ambiguous. There are 14 residues in the CDR3. The germline CDR1 and CDR2 sequences are KGHSH and LQKENI. The germline V and J ends were trimmed by 3 bases and 1 base, with 9 bases remaining between them.

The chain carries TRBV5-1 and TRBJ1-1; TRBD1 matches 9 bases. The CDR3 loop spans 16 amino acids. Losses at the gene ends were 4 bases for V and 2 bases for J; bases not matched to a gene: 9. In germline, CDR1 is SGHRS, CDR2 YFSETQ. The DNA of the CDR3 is TGCGCCAGCAGCGGAACAGGGGGCGGCTCAAACACTGAAGCTTTCTTT. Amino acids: CASSGTGGGSNTEAFF.

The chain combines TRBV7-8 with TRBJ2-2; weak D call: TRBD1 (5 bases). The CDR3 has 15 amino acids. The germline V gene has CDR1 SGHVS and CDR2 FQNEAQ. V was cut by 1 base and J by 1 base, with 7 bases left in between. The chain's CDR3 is CASSLGTGNTGELFF. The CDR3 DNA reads TGTGCCAGCAGCTTAGGAACAGGGAACACCGGGGAGCTGTTTTTT.

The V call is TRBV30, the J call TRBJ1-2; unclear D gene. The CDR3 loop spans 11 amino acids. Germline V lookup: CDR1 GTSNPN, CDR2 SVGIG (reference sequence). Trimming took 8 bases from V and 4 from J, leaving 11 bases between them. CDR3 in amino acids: CAARSGYGYTF. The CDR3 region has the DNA TGTGCCGCGCGATCGGGCTATGGCTACACCTTC.

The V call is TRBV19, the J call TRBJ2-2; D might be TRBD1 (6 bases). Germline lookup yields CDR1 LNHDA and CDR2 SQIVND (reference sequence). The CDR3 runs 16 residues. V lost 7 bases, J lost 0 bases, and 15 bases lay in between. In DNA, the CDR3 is TGTGCCAGTACCTCGATTGGGACACCGAACACCGGGGAGCTGTTTTTT. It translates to CASTSIGTPNTGELFF.

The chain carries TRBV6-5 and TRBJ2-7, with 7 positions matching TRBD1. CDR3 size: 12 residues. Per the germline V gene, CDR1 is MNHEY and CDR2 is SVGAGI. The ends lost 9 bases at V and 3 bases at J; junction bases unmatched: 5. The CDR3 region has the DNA TGTGCCAGTAAGACAGGGTACTACGAGCAGTACTTC. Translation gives CASKTGYYEQYF.

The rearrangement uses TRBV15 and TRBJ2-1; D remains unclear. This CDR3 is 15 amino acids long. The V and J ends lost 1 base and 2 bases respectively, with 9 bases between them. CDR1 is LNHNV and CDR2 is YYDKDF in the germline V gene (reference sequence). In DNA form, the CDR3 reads TGTGCCACCAGCAGAGCCGCTACCACCTACAATGAGCAGTTCTTC. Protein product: CATSRAATTYNEQFF.

Here the CDR3 reads CASSPVPAGPYEQYF. CDR3 bases: TGCGCCAGCAGCCCGGTCCCAGCGGGGCCCTACGAGCAGTACTTC. J is TRBJ2-7 and V is TRBV5-1; the match to TRBD2 covers 7 bases. The ends lost 4 bases at V and 2 bases at J; junction bases unmatched: 9. Germline V gives CDR1 SGHRS, CDR2 YFSETQ. This CDR3 spans 15 amino acids. Filled out from reference TRBV5-1 and TRBJ2-7, the complete variable domain reads KAGVTQTPRYLIKTRGQQVTLSCSPISGHRSVSWYQQTPGQGLQFLFEYFSETQRNKGNFPGRFSGRQFSNSRSEMNVSTLELGDSALYLCASSPVPAGPYEQYFGPGTRLTVT.

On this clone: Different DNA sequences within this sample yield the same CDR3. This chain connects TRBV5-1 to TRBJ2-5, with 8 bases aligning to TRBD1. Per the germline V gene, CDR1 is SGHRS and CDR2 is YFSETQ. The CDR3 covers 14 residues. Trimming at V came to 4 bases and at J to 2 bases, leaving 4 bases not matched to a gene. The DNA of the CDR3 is TGCGCCAGCAGCCCCAGACAGGGGCAAGAGACCCAGTACTTC. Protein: CASSPRQGQETQYF. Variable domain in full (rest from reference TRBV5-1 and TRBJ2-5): KAGVTQTPRYLIKTRGQQVTLSCSPISGHRSVSWYQQTPGQGLQFLFEYFSETQRNKGNFPGRFSGRQFSNSRSEMNVSTLELGDSALYLCASSPRQGQETQYFGPGTRLLVL.

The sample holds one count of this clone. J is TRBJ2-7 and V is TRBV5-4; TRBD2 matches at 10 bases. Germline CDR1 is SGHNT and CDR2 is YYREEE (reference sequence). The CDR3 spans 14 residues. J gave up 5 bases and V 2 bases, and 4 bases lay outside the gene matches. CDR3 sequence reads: CASSFTSGNNEQYF. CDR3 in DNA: TGTGCCAGCAGCTTCACTAGCGGGAACAACGAGCAGTACTTC. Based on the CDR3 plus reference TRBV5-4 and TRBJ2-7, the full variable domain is ETGVTQSPTHLIKTRGQQVTLRCSSQSGHNTVSWYQQALGQGPQFIFQYYREEENGRGNFPPRFSGLQFPNYSSELNVNALELDDSALYLCASSFTSGNNEQYFGPGTRLTVT.

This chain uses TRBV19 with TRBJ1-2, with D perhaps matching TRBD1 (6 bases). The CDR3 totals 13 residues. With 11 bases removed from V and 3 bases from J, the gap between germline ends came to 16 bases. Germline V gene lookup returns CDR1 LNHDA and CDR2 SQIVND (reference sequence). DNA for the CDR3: TGTGCCTCCACAAGCGGGACATACTATGGCTACACCTTC. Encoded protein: CASTSGTYYGYTF.

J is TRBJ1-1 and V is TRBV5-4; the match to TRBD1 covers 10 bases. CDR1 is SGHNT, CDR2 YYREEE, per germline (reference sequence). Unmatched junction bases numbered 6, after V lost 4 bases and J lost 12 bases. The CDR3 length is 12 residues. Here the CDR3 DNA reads TGTGCCAGCAGCGTTGACAGGGGGCTGTCTTTCTTT. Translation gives CASSVDRGLSFF.

In nucleotides, the CDR3 is TGCAGTGCTAGTTATTTCCTAGCGGGAGGGACCTACGAGCAGTACTTC. Protein: CSASYFLAGGTYEQYF. The chain combines TRBV20-1 with TRBJ2-7, with 12 positions matching TRBD2. The J segment lost 2 bases and the V segment lost 3 bases, leaving 8 bases of the junction unmatched. The CDR3 is made up of 16 amino acids. Germline V gives CDR1 DFQATT, CDR2 SNEGSKA (reference sequence).

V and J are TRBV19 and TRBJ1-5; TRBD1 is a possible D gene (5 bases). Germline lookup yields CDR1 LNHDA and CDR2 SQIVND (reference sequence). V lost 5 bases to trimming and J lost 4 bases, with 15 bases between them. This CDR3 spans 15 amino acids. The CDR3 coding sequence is TGTGCCAGTAGTCGACAGCTACAATTGAATCAGCCCCAGCATTTT. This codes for CASSRQLQLNQPQHF.

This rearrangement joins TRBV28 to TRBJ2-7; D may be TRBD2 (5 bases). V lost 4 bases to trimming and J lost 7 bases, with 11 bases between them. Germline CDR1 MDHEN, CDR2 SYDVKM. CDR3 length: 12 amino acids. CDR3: CASSSTTREQYF. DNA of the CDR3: TGTGCCAGCAGTTCGACTACTCGGGAGCAGTACTTC.

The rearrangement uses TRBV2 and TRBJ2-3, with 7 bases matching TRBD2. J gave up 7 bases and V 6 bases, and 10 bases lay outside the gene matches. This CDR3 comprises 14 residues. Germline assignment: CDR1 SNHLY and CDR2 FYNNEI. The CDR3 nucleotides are TGTGCCAGCAGGGACCGACTAGCTTTTAATACGCAGTATTTT. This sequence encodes CASRDRLAFNTQYF.

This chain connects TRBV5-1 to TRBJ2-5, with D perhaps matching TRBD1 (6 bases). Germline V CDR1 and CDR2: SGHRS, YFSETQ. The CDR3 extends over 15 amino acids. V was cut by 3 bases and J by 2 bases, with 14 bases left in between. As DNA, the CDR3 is TGCGCCAGCAGCTCGTGGGGACAATCTCAAGAGACCCAGTACTTC. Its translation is CASSSWGQSQETQYF.

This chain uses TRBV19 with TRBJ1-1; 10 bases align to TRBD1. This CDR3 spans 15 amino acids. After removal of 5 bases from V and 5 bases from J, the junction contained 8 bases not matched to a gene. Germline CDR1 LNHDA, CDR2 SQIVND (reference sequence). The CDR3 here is CASSSRTGGWTEAFF. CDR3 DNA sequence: TGTGCCAGTAGTTCACGGACAGGGGGTTGGACTGAAGCTTTCTTT.

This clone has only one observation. The CDR3 loop reads CASSLGWGGDEKLFF. The DNA for the CDR3 is TGCGCCAGCAGCTTGGGTTGGGGCGGTGATGAAAAACTGTTTTTT. The chain couples TRBV5-1 to TRBJ1-4; D is perhaps TRBD1 (5 bases). From germline, CDR1 is SGHRS and CDR2 YFSETQ. The CDR3 is made up of 15 amino acids. The ends were cut back, 0 bases at V and 6 bases at J, with 12 bases in the middle.

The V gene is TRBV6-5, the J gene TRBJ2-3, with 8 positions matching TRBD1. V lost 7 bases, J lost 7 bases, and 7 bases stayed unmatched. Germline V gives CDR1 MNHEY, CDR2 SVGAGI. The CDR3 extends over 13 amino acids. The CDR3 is CASKRTGRNTQYF. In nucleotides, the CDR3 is TGTGCCAGCAAAAGGACAGGGCGGAATACGCAGTATTTT.

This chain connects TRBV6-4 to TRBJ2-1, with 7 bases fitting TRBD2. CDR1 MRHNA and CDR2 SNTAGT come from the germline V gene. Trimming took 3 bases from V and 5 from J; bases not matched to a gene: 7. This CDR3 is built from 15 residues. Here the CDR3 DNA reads TGTGCCAGCAGTGATCGACTAGCCAAAAACAATGAGCAGTTCTTC. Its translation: CASSDRLAKNNEQFF.